The next 4 T cell receptor beta chains were all read from a single sample in a study of CD8 T cells in Susac syndrome. An amount of RNA that ranged from 0.5 to 1 ug was reverse transcribed with random hexamers. TCRdb ran MiXCR on the immunoSEQ multiplex PCR reads and lists one entry per CDR3 protein. The sample has around 120,000 distinct CDR3 sequences; 94% are singletons. The sequenced sample consisted of CD4+ T cells from PBMCs. The receptor set was obtained from a human donor with multiple sclerosis.

This chain links TRBV14 with TRBJ2-1; 13 nucleotides line up with TRBD2. Per germline, CDR1 SGHDN and CDR2 FVKESK. The V and J ends lost 4 bases and 4 bases, in that order; junction bases with no gene match: 4. The CDR3 spans 16 residues. CDR3 bases: TGTGCCAGCAGCCGAGGGACTAGCGGGGCATACAATGAGCAGTTCTTC. Its translation is CASSRGTSGAYNEQFF. Filled out from reference TRBV14 and TRBJ2-1, the complete variable domain reads EAGVTQFPSHSVIEKGQTVTLRCDPISGHDNLYWYRRVMGKEIKFLLHFVKESKQDESGMPNNRFLAERTGGTYSTLKVQPAELEDSGVYFCASSRGTSGAYNEQFFGPGTRLTVL.

The rearrangement joins TRBV6-1 to TRBJ2-1; TRBD2 matches at 9 bases. The ends lost 6 bases at V and 0 bases at J; junction bases unmatched: 12. Germline CDR1 MNHNS, CDR2 SASEGT. The CDR3 has 18 residues. Here the CDR3 reads CASRRPGLAGTSYNEQFF. The CDR3 coding sequence is TGTGCCAGCAGACGCCCCGGGCTAGCGGGGACCTCCTACAATGAGCAGTTCTTC.

This chain joins TRBV15 and TRBJ2-5; TRBD2 agrees at 7 bases. CDR3 length: 17 residues. V lost 0 bases, J lost 0 bases, and 7 bases stayed unmatched. Germline lookup yields CDR1 LNHNV and CDR2 YYDKDF (reference sequence). CDR3 in DNA: TGTGCCACCAGCAGAGAGTCGGTGGGGGGGTACCAAGAGACCCAGTACTTC. It is translated as CATSRESVGGYQETQYF.

The genes are TRBV6-5 and TRBJ2-7, with a possible D match to TRBD1 (7 bases). This CDR3 contains 14 residues. V lost 6 bases to trimming and J lost 5 bases, with 17 bases between them. From germline, CDR1 is MNHEY and CDR2 SVGAGI. The CDR3 sequence is CASRPQQGRHEQYF. The DNA for the CDR3 is TGTGCCAGCAGACCACAACAGGGGAGGCACGAGCAGTACTTC.